This T cell receptor beta chain was sequenced during a study of cytomegalovirus exposure and HLA in healthy donors. Findings and limits, study-wide: Sequencing had likely introduced a cluster of highly shared sequence variants as an artifact.

A word on this clone: Its antigen is not known.

The study ran its PCR with 60 Vbeta and 13 Jbeta primers. Repertoires were generated with immunoSEQ multiplex PCR, while TCRdb's copy carries only in-frame clones and drops some. The sample table sets out about 170,000 clones. Trimming took 3 bases from V and 6 from J, leaving 13 bases between them. The CDR3 loop spans 14 amino acids. The germline V gene has CDR1 LNHDA and CDR2 SQIVND (reference sequence). J is TRBJ2-3 and V is TRBV19; D is possibly TRBD1 (7 bases). The TCR was taken from a woman between 55 and 75 years old in good health and CMV-seronegative. Source material: PBMCs. CDR3 in amino acids: CASSITGEADTQYF. The DNA of the CDR3 is TGTGCCAGTAGTATCACAGGGGAGGCCGATACGCAGTATTTT.